This T cell receptor beta chain appears in the sequencing data of a study of cytomegalovirus exposure and HLA in healthy donors. The study, taken as a whole, reports: In a later analysis, compared with equally common non-associated chains, HLA-associated beta chains were more expanded. Among TCR sequences, most were rare, though some public TCRs appeared in many donors. Cytomegalovirus status was reportedly diagnosed by the classifier with high specificity and sensitivity.

Details on this clone: Its antigen is not known.

The PCR employed 60 Vbeta primers together with 13 Jbeta primers. Assay: immunoSEQ multiplex PCR; the TCRdb copy retains only in-frame clones and omits some. The table has around 96,000 clones, more than 75% seen once. The source material was PBMCs. The receptor's source is a man between 18 and 29 years old in good health and CMV-seronegative.

CDR3 DNA sequence: TGTGCCAGCAGGTTTGGGACAGACCATTTTTACGAGCAGTACTTC. Protein: CASRFGTDHFYEQYF. V and J are TRBV6-5 and TRBJ2-7; TRBD1 agrees at 7 bases. The CDR3 consists of 15 residues. The germline CDR1 and CDR2 sequences are MNHEY and SVGAGI. Trimming took 6 bases from V and 4 from J; bases not matched to a gene: 12.